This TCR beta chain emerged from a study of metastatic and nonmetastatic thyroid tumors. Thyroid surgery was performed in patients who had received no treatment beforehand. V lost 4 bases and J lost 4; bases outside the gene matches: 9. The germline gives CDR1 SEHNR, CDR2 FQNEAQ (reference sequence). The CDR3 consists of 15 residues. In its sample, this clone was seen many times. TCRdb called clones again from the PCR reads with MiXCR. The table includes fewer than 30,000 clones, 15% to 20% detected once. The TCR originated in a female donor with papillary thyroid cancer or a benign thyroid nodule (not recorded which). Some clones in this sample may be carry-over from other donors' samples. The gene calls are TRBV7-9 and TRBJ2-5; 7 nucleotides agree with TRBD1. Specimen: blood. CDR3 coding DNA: TGTGCCAGCAGCTCCCTCGACAGGGTTGGAGAGACCCAGTACTTC. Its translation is CASSSLDRVGETQYF.